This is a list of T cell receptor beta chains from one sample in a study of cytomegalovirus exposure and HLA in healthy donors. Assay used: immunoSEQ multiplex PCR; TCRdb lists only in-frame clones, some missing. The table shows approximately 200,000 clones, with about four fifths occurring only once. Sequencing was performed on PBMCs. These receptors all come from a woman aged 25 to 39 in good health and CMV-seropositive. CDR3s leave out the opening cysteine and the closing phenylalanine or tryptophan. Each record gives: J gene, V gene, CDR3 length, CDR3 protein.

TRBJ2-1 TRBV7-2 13 ASSLQGDPYNEQF
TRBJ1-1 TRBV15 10 ATSRVGRGAF
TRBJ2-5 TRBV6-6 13 ASSYQRQGSGTQY
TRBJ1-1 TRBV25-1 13 ASSEFAGMNTEAF
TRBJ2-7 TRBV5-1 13 ASGSAGTGTYEQY
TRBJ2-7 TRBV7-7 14 ASSLGTGVGPGEQY
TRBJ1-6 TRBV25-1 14 ASSEGGISSLSPLH
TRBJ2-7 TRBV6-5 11 ASRMDWGHEQY
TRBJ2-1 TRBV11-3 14 ASSLGGQRGYNEQF
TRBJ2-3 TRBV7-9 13 ASRSLGLEADTQY
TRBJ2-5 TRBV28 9 ASSSSETQY
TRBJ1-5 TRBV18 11 ASSPGGNQPQH
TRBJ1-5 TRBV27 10 ASRSGAQPQH
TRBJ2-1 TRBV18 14 ASSPQGGRNDNEQF
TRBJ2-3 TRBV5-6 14 ASGTTGEWLTDTQY
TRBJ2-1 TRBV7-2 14 ASSYPGLAGLNEQF
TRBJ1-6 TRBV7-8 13 ASSLAFQGYSPLH
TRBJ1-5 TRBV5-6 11 ASSLSGGQPQH
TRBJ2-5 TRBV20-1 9 SASSQETQY
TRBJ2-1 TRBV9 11 ASSVGFSNEQF
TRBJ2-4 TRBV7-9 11 ASSSSTSVIQY
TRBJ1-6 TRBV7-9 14 SSSLAPGSYNSPLH
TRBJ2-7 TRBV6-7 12 ARGGRCPSYEQY
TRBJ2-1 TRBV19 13 ATSQPRGSYNEQF
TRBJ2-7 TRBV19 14 ASSVSSGQGSYEQY
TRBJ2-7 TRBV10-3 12 AISGTGRSYEQY
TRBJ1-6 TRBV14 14 ASSQDHAGGYSPLH
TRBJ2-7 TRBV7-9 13 ASSLGATDPYEQY
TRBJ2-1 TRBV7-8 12 ASSLPGLAAEQF
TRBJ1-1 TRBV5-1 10 ASSLWDSEAF
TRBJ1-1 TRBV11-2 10 ASSLRGLEAF
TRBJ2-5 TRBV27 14 ASSTLLEGREETQY
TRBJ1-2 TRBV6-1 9 ASRIGQGYT
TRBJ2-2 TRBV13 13 ASSLRQGYTGELF
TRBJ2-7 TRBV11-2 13 ASSLEGGRTYEQY
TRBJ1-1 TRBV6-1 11 ASSLEGNTEAF
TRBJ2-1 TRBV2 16 ASSEFGSGLAVYNEQF